This TCR beta chain is from a study of shared clonotypes between healthy human individuals. In the original analysis: ImmunoSEQ yielded junction-only sequences lacking quality scores, so filtering differed. TCRdb's copy holds only in-frame clones and misses some; the assay was immunoSEQ multiplex PCR. V and J calls and clone size are given by that table; D and trimming were obtained from the DNA. The sample has approximately 500,000 clones; almost 80% are singletons. This CDR3 comprises 13 residues. Trimming took 4 bases from V and 5 from J, leaving 11 bases between them. In germline, CDR1 is MNHNS, CDR2 SASEGT.

The V gene is TRBV6-1, the J gene TRBJ1-1, with D unclear. What was sequenced was PBMCs. The sequence derives from a woman between 35 and 50 years old in good health. Some clones in this sample may be carry-over from other donors' samples. The CDR3 DNA is TGTGCCAGCAGTGGAAGAGTGGGGACTGAAGCTTTCTTT. Translated: CASSGRVGTEAFF.